Listed below are T cell receptor beta chains from one sample, sequenced in a study of immune cell composition in non-small cell lung cancer. TCRdb keeps only in-frame clones here, not all; method: immunoSEQ multiplex PCR. The sample holds 8,500 to 9,500 clones, 60% to 85% seen once. The material sequenced was non-adjacent lung tissue. Receptors were obtained from a human donor with non-small cell lung cancer. CDR3s include the opening cysteine and the closing phenylalanine or tryptophan. Fields, in order: J gene, clone size, V gene, D gene, CDR3 protein. A D gene is named only where the DNA matches it firmly. Only part of the rows carry a size: once, few, many, or a class if the clone is expanded.

j_gene: TRBJ1-4
abundance: NA
v_gene: TRBV15
d_gene: NA
CDR3aa: CATSRGGAGTNEKLFF

j_gene: TRBJ2-3
abundance: NA
v_gene: TRBV13
d_gene: TRBD2
CDR3aa: CASSLRVGRADTQYF

j_gene: TRBJ1-2
abundance: NA
v_gene: TRBV30
d_gene: NA
CDR3aa: CAWSVLSYGYTF

j_gene: TRBJ2-5
abundance: NA
v_gene: TRBV9
d_gene: TRBD1
CDR3aa: CASSVAPDREETQYF

j_gene: TRBJ1-4
abundance: few
v_gene: TRBV29-1
d_gene: NA
CDR3aa: CSVEDQGLREKLFF

j_gene: TRBJ1-1
abundance: NA
v_gene: TRBV27
d_gene: TRBD1
CDR3aa: CASSWGQGIGTEAFF

j_gene: TRBJ1-4
abundance: NA
v_gene: TRBV7-2
d_gene: TRBD1
CDR3aa: CASSSTTGQGGEKLFF

j_gene: TRBJ1-5
abundance: NA
v_gene: TRBV5-5
d_gene: NA
CDR3aa: CASSLKGDQPQHF

j_gene: TRBJ2-7
abundance: NA
v_gene: TRBV27
d_gene: NA
CDR3aa: CASSLVSGSSYEQYF

j_gene: TRBJ1-5
abundance: NA
v_gene: TRBV27
d_gene: NA
CDR3aa: CASRNRHDQPQHF

j_gene: TRBJ2-2
abundance: NA
v_gene: TRBV2
d_gene: TRBD1
CDR3aa: CASWEGQGRTGELFF

j_gene: TRBJ2-7
abundance: NA
v_gene: TRBV7-8
d_gene: NA
CDR3aa: CASSLGDIPQEQYF

j_gene: TRBJ1-6
abundance: NA
v_gene: TRBV27
d_gene: NA
CDR3aa: CASSSYRDNSPLHF

j_gene: TRBJ2-7
abundance: NA
v_gene: TRBV7-9
d_gene: NA
CDR3aa: CASSSGFEQYF

j_gene: TRBJ2-1
abundance: few
v_gene: TRBV7-6
d_gene: NA
CDR3aa: CASSLAEYEQFF

j_gene: TRBJ1-1
abundance: NA
v_gene: TRBV7-9
d_gene: NA
CDR3aa: CASSSDAGELTEAFF

j_gene: TRBJ1-5
abundance: few
v_gene: TRBV4-2
d_gene: NA
CDR3aa: CASSLPGEGQPQHF

j_gene: TRBJ1-5
abundance: few
v_gene: TRBV6-5
d_gene: NA
CDR3aa: CASRRTGRNQPQHF

j_gene: TRBJ2-1
abundance: NA
v_gene: TRBV7-2
d_gene: NA
CDR3aa: CASSRLNEQFF

j_gene: TRBJ1-1
abundance: NA
v_gene: TRBV5-1
d_gene: NA
CDR3aa: CASSLDGLSFF

j_gene: TRBJ1-2
abundance: NA
v_gene: TRBV6-5
d_gene: TRBD1
CDR3aa: CASSYGGQIYGYTF

j_gene: TRBJ1-4
abundance: NA
v_gene: TRBV5-6
d_gene: NA
CDR3aa: CASSLGDRSEKLFF

j_gene: TRBJ2-3
abundance: NA
v_gene: TRBV27
d_gene: NA
CDR3aa: CASSSGGGDTQYF